Each of the 17 T cell receptor beta chains below was sequenced from the same sample in a study of T-cell memory formation after mild COVID-19. TCRdb passed the 5' RACE reads through MiXCR, listing each CDR3 protein once. The sample yields some 120,000 distinct CDR3 sequences, roughly 6% seen once. Sequencing was performed on PBMCs or a T cell subset sorted from them (not recorded which). The receptor set was obtained from an adult woman who had mild COVID-19 (a few samples of this study predate the infection). Cell type and time point are not known.

This chain links TRBV6-5 with TRBJ2-1, with 14 bases fitting TRBD2. The V and J ends lost 6 bases and 7 bases, in that order; junction bases with no gene match: 5. The CDR3 consists of 15 residues. CDR1 is MNHEY, CDR2 SVGAGI, per germline. Written as DNA, the CDR3 is TGTGCCAGCAGCAGGACTAGCGGGAGGAGGAATGAGCAGTTCTTC. Translation gives CASSRTSGRRNEQFF.

This clonotype was counted a few times. V and J are TRBV12-3 or TRBV12-4 and TRBJ1-3; tentatively, D is TRBD1 (6 bases). Between the trimmed V and J ends, which lost 10 bases and 0 bases, there was a span of 19 bases. The CDR3 totals 16 residues. The CDR3 DNA reads TGTGCCACCGACCCAAAACAGGGTTTCTCTGGAAACACCATATATTTT. Its protein product is CATDPKQGFSGNTIYF.

This clonotype was counted only a few times. The chain uses TRBV3-1 and TRBJ2-2; either TRBD1 or TRBD2 may supply D (6 bases each). This CDR3 contains 15 residues. Between the trimmed V and J ends, which lost 1 base and 7 bases, there was a span of 13 bases. The germline V gene encodes CDR1 LGHDT and CDR2 YNNKEL (reference sequence). The CDR3 nucleotides read TGTGCCAGCAGCCAAGCGGGCAGGGGAGGCGGGGAGCTGTTTTTT. It is translated as CASSQAGRGGGELFF. The whole variable domain, filled in from reference TRBV3-1 and TRBJ2-2, reads DTAVSQTPKYLVTQMGNDKSIKCEQNLGHDTMYWYKQDSKKFLKIMFSYNNKELIINETVPNRFSPKSPDKAHLNLHINSLELGDSAVYFCASSQAGRGGGELFFGEGSRLTVL.

This clonotype appeared many times. This chain links TRBV7-3 with TRBJ2-1; D uncertain. Germline values: CDR1 SGHTA, CDR2 FQGTGA. The CDR3 has 11 residues. Trimming cost V 8 bases and J 6 bases, with 8 bases left between them. CDR3 loop: CASSWGNEQFF. The DNA for the CDR3 is TGTGCCAGCTCCTGGGGCAATGAGCAGTTCTTC. Full variable domain (remainder filled in from reference TRBV7-3 and TRBJ2-1): GAGVSQTPSNKVTEKGKYVELRCDPISGHTALYWYRQSLGQGPEFLIYFQGTGAADDSGLPNDRFFAVRPEGSVSTLKIQRTERGDSAVYLCASSWGNEQFFGPGTRLTVL.

The V gene is TRBV7-2, the J gene TRBJ2-1; 7 bases line up with TRBD1. Germline CDR1 reads SGHTA; CDR2 reads FQGNSA. The CDR3 extends over 13 amino acids. Germline trimming cut 3 bases from V and 6 bases from J; bases unmatched to any gene: 2. CDR3 sequence (DNA): TGTGCCAGCAGCTTGACAGGGCTCAATGAGCAGTTCTTC. It yields the protein CASSLTGLNEQFF.

The chain carries TRBV27 and TRBJ2-7, with D possibly being TRBD1 (6 bases). This CDR3 region has 13 residues. Between the trimmed V and J ends, which lost 8 bases and 12 bases, there was a span of 23 bases. Germline values: CDR1 MNHEY, CDR2 SMNVEV (reference sequence). The CDR3 region is CASARVGASPLYF. The CDR3 DNA reads TGTGCCAGCGCTCGGGTGGGGGCATCTCCCCTGTACTTC.

This clonotype occurred many times. V usage is TRBV10-2 and J usage is TRBJ2-2; TRBD1 matches 7 bases. The V and J ends lost 6 bases and 3 bases, in that order; junction bases with no gene match: 1. CDR1 and CDR2 from the germline V gene are WSHSY and SAAADI. The CDR3 totals 13 residues. CDR3 coding DNA: TGCGCCAGCAGGGACAGGCACACCGGGGAGCTGTTTTTT. Translated: CASRDRHTGELFF.

The chain uses TRBV20-1 and TRBJ1-2; TRBD1 matches 8 bases. J lost 7 bases, V lost 6 bases, and 7 bases had no gene match. The CDR3 sequence is 12 residues long. Germline loops: CDR1 DFQATT, CDR2 SNEGSKA (reference sequence). CDR3: CSAGTGVLGYTF. The CDR3 nucleotides read TGCAGTGCCGGGACAGGAGTGCTTGGCTACACCTTC.

The chain joins TRBV29-1 to TRBJ2-3; 7 bases agree with TRBD2. The CDR3 has 17 residues. After removal of 0 bases from V and 6 bases from J, the junction contained 15 bases not matched to a gene. The germline CDR1 and CDR2 sequences are SQVTM and ANQGSEA. CDR3: CSVEDLWRSGAVDTQYF. In DNA form, the CDR3 reads TGCAGCGTTGAAGATCTTTGGCGGAGCGGGGCAGTGGATACGCAGTATTTT.

The rearrangement uses TRBV11-3 and TRBJ2-3, with 9 bases lining up with TRBD2. Germline CDR1 SGHNT, CDR2 YENEEA. The CDR3 has 17 residues. The V and J ends lost 5 bases and 3 bases, in that order; junction bases with no gene match: 12. CDR3 bases: TGTGCCAGCAGCATCCGCCCCGGGACTAGCTTGACAGATACGCAGTATTTT. It translates to CASSIRPGTSLTDTQYF.

The genes are TRBV28 and TRBJ2-7; 16 nucleotides line up with TRBD2. This CDR3 has 20 amino acids. The V gene's germline CDR1 is MDHEN and CDR2 SYDVKM. Trimming cost V 7 bases and J 7 bases; bases outside gene matches: 22. The CDR3 region has the DNA TGTGCCAGCATTAACCTCCCCGGGACTAGCGGGAGGGGGGCCGTGAGGGAGCAGTACTTC. Amino acids: CASINLPGTSGRGAVREQYF.

This clonotype has ten or more counts. The chain is built from TRBV10-3 and TRBJ2-4; D is unclear. Deletions cut 1 base from V and 0 bases from J, with 7 bases between. The CDR3 runs to 15 residues. Germline CDR1 is ENHRY and CDR2 is SYGVKD. The CDR3, as DNA: TGTGCCATCAGTGAGTACGAGGCAGCCAAAAACATTCAGTACTTC. Translation gives CAISEYEAAKNIQYF.

At least ten counts were recorded for this clonotype. The chain uses TRBV7-9 and TRBJ2-7; a possible D gene is TRBD1 (5 bases). Germline assignment: CDR1 SEHNR and CDR2 FQNEAQ (reference sequence). The CDR3 has 13 amino acids. Trimming left V 4 bases short and J 1 base short, with 8 bases between. CDR3 coding DNA: TGTGCCAGCAGCTGGGGCGGATCCTACGAGCAGTACTTC. Its protein is CASSWGGSYEQYF. Based on the CDR3 plus reference TRBV7-9 and TRBJ2-7, the full variable domain is DTGVSQNPRHKITKRGQNVTFRCDPISEHNRLYWYRQTLGQGPEFLTYFQNEAQLEKSRLLSDRFSAERPKGSFSTLEIQRTEQGDSAMYLCASSWGGSYEQYFGPGTRLTVT.

V and J are TRBV15 and TRBJ2-5, with D unresolved. Germline CDR1 is LNHNV and CDR2 is YYDKDF (reference sequence). The CDR3 totals 13 residues. V was trimmed by 4 bases and J by 7 bases, leaving 13 bases between them. The CDR3 is CATSTRATGTQYF. The CDR3 nucleotides read TGTGCCACCAGCACCCGGGCTACTGGGACCCAGTACTTC.

The sample holds a few counts of this clonotype. The chain couples TRBV30 to TRBJ1-3; D is uncertain. In germline, CDR1 is GTSNPN, CDR2 SVGIG (reference sequence). The V gene lost 3 bases and the J gene lost 0 bases, with 12 bases spanning the gap. The CDR3 sequence is 15 residues long. The CDR3: CAWRGTRSSGNTIYF. Here the CDR3 DNA reads TGTGCCTGGAGGGGCACCAGGAGCTCTGGAAACACCATATATTTT.

This clonotype was recorded only once. An end of the junction does not agree with germline; a read error may underlie this. The chain joins TRBV2 to TRBJ2-1, with D possibly being TRBD2 (5 bases). CDR1 and CDR2 (germline): SNHLY, FYNNEI. The CDR3 totals 15 residues. The CDR3 DNA reads TGTGCCAGCAGCGAAGCAAGCGCTCGGGGCAATGAGCAGTTCTTC. This gives the protein CASSEASARGNEQFF.

This clonotype was seen repeatedly, ten times or more. The chain joins TRBV11-2 to TRBJ2-5, with D uncertain. The V and J ends lost 5 bases and 5 bases respectively, with 6 bases between them. CDR3 size: 11 residues. Per germline, CDR1 SGHAT and CDR2 FQNNGV. The CDR3 spells CASSNRETQYF. The CDR3 DNA follows: TGTGCCAGCAGCAACCGGGAGACCCAGTACTTC.